This T cell receptor beta chain was found in a study of blood T cells in healthy people across ages. The use of a sample-barcoded 5' primer and a J-beta primer mix characterized a second PCR of 7 to 11 cycles. TCRdb ran MiXCR on the 5' RACE reads and lists one entry per CDR3 protein. There are 720,000 or so distinct CDR3 sequences in the sample; over 40% occur only once, and 30% lies in the top ten. V was pared by 8 bases and J by 0 bases, with 2 bases of the junction left unmatched. The germline V gene encodes CDR1 ENHRY and CDR2 SYGVKD. This CDR3 is built from 13 residues. The specimen was blood. This TCR derives from a man at least 80 years old in good health. V and J are TRBV10-3 and TRBJ1-1, with 8 bases identical to TRBD1. CDR3 protein: CAIRQGMNTEAFF. DNA of the CDR3: TGTGCCATCCGACAGGGGATGAACACTGAAGCTTTCTTT.